Shown below are 7 T cell receptor beta chains from a single sample sequenced in a study of response to subunit inactivated influenza vaccine. MiXCR was run by TCRdb on the RT-PCR reads, yielding one entry per CDR3 protein. This table holds under 850,000 distinct CDR3 sequences, roughly 18% found once. The specimen was PBMCs from blood, collected around 5 days after vaccination. The source of these receptors is a man aged 50 to 59 who received an inactivated influenza vaccine.

This clonotype was seen many times. CDR3 in amino acids: CSARDSQGPSNEQFF. As DNA, the CDR3 is TGCAGTGCTAGAGATTCACAGGGCCCCTCCAATGAGCAGTTCTTC. The rearrangement links TRBV20-1 to TRBJ2-1; maybe TRBD1 (6 bases). V was cut by 0 bases and J by 6 bases, with 15 bases left in between. The CDR3 is made up of 15 amino acids. The germline CDR1 and CDR2 sequences are DFQATT and SNEGSKA (reference sequence).

This clonotype was seen a handful of times. The rearrangement links TRBV28 to TRBJ2-1; 9 nucleotides line up with TRBD2. The germline V gene encodes CDR1 MDHEN and CDR2 SYDVKM. The CDR3 contains 16 residues. Germline trimming cut 2 bases from V and 8 bases from J; bases unmatched to any gene: 10. The CDR3 DNA reads as TGTGCCAGCAGTTTAAGGGTAGCGGGAGAGGGGGATGAGCAGTTCTTC. It encodes CASSLRVAGEGDEQFF.

The gene calls are TRBV7-9 and TRBJ2-7, with D maybe TRBD2 (5 bases). Germline V gene data show CDR1 as SEHNR and CDR2 as FQNEAQ (reference sequence). The length of the CDR3 is 14 residues. Trimming removed 3 bases at V and 9 bases at J, with 18 bases between. The chain's CDR3 is CASSFSGLGSAQYF. CDR3 bases: TGTGCCAGCAGCTTTTCGGGGTTGGGGTCTGCGCAGTACTTC.

This clonotype showed up just a few times. The rearrangement uses TRBV6-1 and TRBJ2-2; no clear D gene. From germline, CDR1 is MNHNS and CDR2 SASEGT. With 7 bases removed from V and 2 bases from J, the gap between germline ends came to 14 bases. This CDR3 is 15 amino acids long. The CDR3 is CASNLMQVNTGELFF. The CDR3 DNA reads as TGTGCCAGCAACCTTATGCAGGTTAACACCGGGGAGCTGTTTTTT.

This clonotype was picked up a small number of times. The gene calls are TRBV5-1 and TRBJ2-7, with D perhaps TRBD1 or TRBD2 (6 bases each). This CDR3 comprises 14 residues. V lost 3 bases and J 3 bases, leaving 13 bases between the germline ends. Per the germline V gene, CDR1 is SGHRS and CDR2 is YFSETQ. CDR3 residues: CASSWTTQGYEQYF. CDR3 in DNA: TGCGCCAGCAGCTGGACTACACAGGGCTACGAGCAGTACTTC. Full variable domain (outside the CDR3, taken from reference TRBV5-1 and TRBJ2-7): KAGVTQTPRYLIKTRGQQVTLSCSPISGHRSVSWYQQTPGQGLQFLFEYFSETQRNKGNFPGRFSGRQFSNSRSEMNVSTLELGDSALYLCASSWTTQGYEQYFGPGTRLTVT.

The chain uses TRBV5-1 and TRBJ2-1, with 7 bases fitting TRBD2. Trimming took 7 bases from V and 0 from J; bases not matched to a gene: 7. This CDR3 spans 15 amino acids. The germline CDR1 and CDR2 sequences are SGHRS and YFSETQ. CDR3 bases: TGCGCCAGCGGGGAGGGTCTGAGCTCCTACAATGAGCAGTTCTTC. This translates into CASGEGLSSYNEQFF.

This clonotype was picked up a small number of times. The chain joins TRBV12-3 or TRBV12-4 to TRBJ2-7, with 8 bases lining up with TRBD1. The CDR3 consists of 14 residues. V was pared by 1 base and J by 5 bases, with 4 bases of the junction left unmatched. The CDR3: CASSLGQGLNEQYF. The CDR3 DNA reads as TGTGCCAGCAGTTTAGGACAGGGGCTCAACGAGCAGTACTTC.